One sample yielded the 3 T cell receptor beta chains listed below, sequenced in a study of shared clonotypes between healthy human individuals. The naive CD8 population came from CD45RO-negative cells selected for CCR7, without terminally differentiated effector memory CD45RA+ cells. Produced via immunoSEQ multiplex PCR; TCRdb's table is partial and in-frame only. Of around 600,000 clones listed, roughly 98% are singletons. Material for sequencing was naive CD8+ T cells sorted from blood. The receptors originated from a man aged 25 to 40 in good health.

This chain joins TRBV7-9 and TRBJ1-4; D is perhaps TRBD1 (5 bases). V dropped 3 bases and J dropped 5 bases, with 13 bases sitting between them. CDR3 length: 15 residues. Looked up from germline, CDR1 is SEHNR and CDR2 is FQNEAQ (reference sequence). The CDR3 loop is CASSFIWGLNEKLFF. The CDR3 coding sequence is TGTGCCAGCAGCTTTATATGGGGCTTGAATGAAAAACTGTTTTTT.

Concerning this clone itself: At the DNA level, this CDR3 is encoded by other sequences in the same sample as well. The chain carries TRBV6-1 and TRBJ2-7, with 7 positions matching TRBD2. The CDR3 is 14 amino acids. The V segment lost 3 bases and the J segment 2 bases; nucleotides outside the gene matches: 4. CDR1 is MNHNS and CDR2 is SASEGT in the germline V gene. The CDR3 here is CASSDRGGPYEQYF. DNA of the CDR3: TGTGCCAGCAGTGATCGGGGAGGGCCCTACGAGCAGTACTTC.

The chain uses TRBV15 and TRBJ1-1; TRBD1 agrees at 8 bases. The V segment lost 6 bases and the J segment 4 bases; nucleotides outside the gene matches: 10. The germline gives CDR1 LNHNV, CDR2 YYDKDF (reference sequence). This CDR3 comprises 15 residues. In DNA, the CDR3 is TGTGCCACCAGTGGCTCAGACAGGGGAGTCACTGAAGCTTTCTTT. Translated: CATSGSDRGVTEAFF.